These T cell receptor beta chains were read from a single sample in a study of T cell responses to AZD1222 COVID-19 vaccine. Using immunoSEQ multiplex PCR, the repertoire was profiled, and TCRdb retains in-frame clones only, with some absent. This table has more than 85,000 clones, around 93% appearing once. The material sequenced was peripheral blood, taken on day 0 of AZD1222 vaccination. The receptors shown here come from an adult in good health. CDR3s include the opening cysteine and the closing phenylalanine or tryptophan. Expanded clones get a size class; other rows say once, few or many, or leave the size out.

J gene	clone size	V gene	CDR3 protein
TRBJ1-5	NA	TRBV4-1	CASSPVGASNQPQHF
TRBJ1-2	NA	TRBV5-4	CASSLDGNGYTF
TRBJ1-2	NA	TRBV7-9	CASSPGQGYGYTF
TRBJ2-2	NA	TRBV11-1	CASSLATPGRRYTGELFF
TRBJ1-2	NA	TRBV6-5	CASNTGTGRVYGYTF
TRBJ1-2	NA	TRBV5-1	CASSPQGPNYGYTF
TRBJ2-7	NA	TRBV5-1	CASSLVPGTGVPYEQYF
TRBJ2-1	NA	TRBV12-3/TRBV12-4	CASSLVSVNEQFF
TRBJ1-2	NA	TRBV30	CAWARTQGGYGYTF
TRBJ2-7	NA	TRBV7-9	CASSLAQGWEYF
TRBJ1-2	once	TRBV30	CAWSVRADGYTF
TRBJ2-1	NA	TRBV7-2	CASSWGEGWNEQFF
TRBJ2-7	NA	TRBV29-1	CSVSSSYEQYF
TRBJ2-7	NA	TRBV18	CASSPGQTYEQYF
TRBJ2-5	NA	TRBV28	CASSLFGEITETQYF
TRBJ1-5	NA	TRBV19	CASSMGEDRRKQPQHF
TRBJ1-2	NA	TRBV27	CASSLSGLGGRGYNGYTF
TRBJ2-5	NA	TRBV6-5	CASTRRASGGRQYF